These 10 T cell receptor beta chains originate from one sample sequenced in a study of blood T cells in healthy people across ages. The second PCR ran roughly 6 to 11 cycles with a sample-barcoded 5' primer and J-beta primers. TCRdb fed the 5' RACE reads into MiXCR, producing one record per CDR3 protein. The sample lists about 1.4 million distinct CDR3 sequences; 55% to 75% were seen once. Material for sequencing was blood. The receptor set was obtained from a man in his late teens or twenties in good health.

The rearrangement uses TRBV5-1 and TRBJ2-2, with D perhaps TRBD2 (5 bases). With 0 bases removed from V and 0 bases from J, the gap between germline ends came to 18 bases. The CDR3 runs to 19 residues. Germline V gives CDR1 SGHRS, CDR2 YFSETQ. The CDR3 here is CASSLDRGVLSANTGELFF. The DNA for the CDR3 is TGCGCCAGCAGCTTGGACCGGGGAGTGTTAAGCGCGAACACCGGGGAGCTGTTTTTT.

V and J are TRBV11-2 and TRBJ2-7; the D is unclear. The V gene's germline CDR1 is SGHAT and CDR2 FQNNGV. CDR3 length: 12 residues. V gave up 1 base and J gave up 7 bases, with 8 bases separating them. CDR3 DNA: TGTGCCAGCAGCTTAGCACACAATGAGCAGTACTTC. Protein: CASSLAHNEQYF.

This clonotype was picked up one time. The chain carries TRBV10-3 and TRBJ1-3; no clear D. Germline loops: CDR1 ENHRY, CDR2 SYGVKD. The CDR3 sequence is 13 residues long. V shed 0 bases and J shed 4 bases, with 4 bases lying between them. The CDR3 here is CAISESNGNTIYF. The CDR3 DNA sequence: TGTGCCATCAGTGAGTCGAACGGAAACACCATATATTTT.

The chain carries TRBV3-1 and TRBJ2-7, with D perhaps TRBD2 (6 bases). This CDR3 is 15 amino acids long. Per the germline V gene, CDR1 is LGHDT and CDR2 is YNNKEL (reference sequence). V lost 5 bases to trimming and J lost 3 bases, with 17 bases between them. CDR3 loop: CASSVSREPFYEQYF. The CDR3 nucleotides read TGTGCCAGCAGCGTAAGCCGGGAGCCCTTCTACGAGCAGTACTTC.

V and J are TRBV4-2 and TRBJ2-6; a possible D gene is TRBD2 (5 bases). The CDR3 is made up of 14 amino acids. Trimming pared 8 bases from V and 2 bases from J, leaving 10 bases between. Germline-derived CDR1 and CDR2 are LGHNA and YNFKEQ. CDR3 in amino acids: CASAIGAGANVLTF. The DNA of the CDR3 is TGTGCCAGCGCGATCGGGGCTGGGGCCAACGTCCTGACTTTC.

The chain carries TRBV12-3 or TRBV12-4 and TRBJ1-5; 7 nucleotides agree with TRBD1. The junction had 8 bases not matched to a gene; V was cut back by 5 bases and J by 7 bases. The CDR3 extends over 14 amino acids. The chain's CDR3 is CASSVDRAEQPQHF. The DNA of the CDR3 is TGTGCCAGCAGTGTTGACAGGGCAGAACAGCCCCAGCATTTT.

CDR3 sequence (DNA): TGTGCCAGCAGTTCTCCGGGGCTTTGGGATTCACCCCTCCACTTT. It specifies CASSSPGLWDSPLHF. V usage is TRBV27 and J usage is TRBJ1-6, with D perhaps TRBD1 (5 bases). V shed 4 bases and J shed 8 bases, with 15 bases lying between them. The CDR3 is made up of 15 amino acids. Germline CDR1 and CDR2: MNHEY and SMNVEV (reference sequence).

V and J are TRBV25-1 and TRBJ1-6; 9 positions agree with TRBD1. Germline V gene lookup returns CDR1 MGHDK and CDR2 SYGVNS. The length of the CDR3 is 17 residues. J gave up 8 bases and V 3 bases, and 11 bases lay outside the gene matches. The CDR3 DNA follows: TGTGCCAGCAGTGACCAGCACAGGGGGCCGTGGGATTCACCCCTCCACTTT. Its translation: CASSDQHRGPWDSPLHF.

This clonotype was seen only a few times. DNA for the CDR3: TGTGCCAGCAGCCCCCGGACATTGAACACTGAAGCTTTCTTT. Protein product: CASSPRTLNTEAFF. The chain carries TRBV3-1 and TRBJ1-1, with D maybe TRBD1 (5 bases). The ends were cut back, 4 bases at V and 0 bases at J, with 9 bases in the middle. Looked up from germline, CDR1 is LGHDT and CDR2 is YNNKEL (reference sequence). The CDR3 spans 14 residues.

This clonotype came up a few times. The rearrangement uses TRBV6-5 and TRBJ2-7; 11 positions agree with TRBD2. Germline V CDR1 and CDR2: MNHEY, SVGAGI. The CDR3 consists of 17 residues. J gave up 3 bases and V 0 bases, and 7 bases lay outside the gene matches. The CDR3 here is CASSYSPSGGKFYEQYF. As DNA, the CDR3 is TGTGCCAGCAGTTACTCGCCTAGCGGGGGGAAATTCTACGAGCAGTACTTC.